One sample yielded the 19 T cell receptor beta chains listed below, sequenced in a study of T cells after somatic rescue of genetic block. Assay: immunoSEQ multiplex PCR; the TCRdb copy retains only in-frame clones and omits some. The sample lists under 150,000 clones, about 89% occurring once. Source material: peripheral blood mononuclear cells (PBMCs). These receptor sequences come from a woman between 18 and 29 years old.

V gene TRBV7-9 combines with J gene TRBJ2-7; unclear D gene. Per the germline V gene, CDR1 is SEHNR and CDR2 is FQNEAQ (reference sequence). V was clipped by 2 bases and J by 3 bases, with 2 bases between them. CDR3 length: 11 residues. CDR3 protein: CASSLSYEQYF. CDR3 bases: TGTGCCAGCAGCTTAAGCTACGAGCAGTACTTC.

This chain joins TRBV5-1 and TRBJ2-7, with no clear D. The CDR3 totals 11 residues. In germline, CDR1 is SGHRS, CDR2 YFSETQ. V was cut by 3 bases and J by 3 bases, with 4 bases left in between. CDR3 DNA: TGCGCCAGCAGCTCAAACTACGAGCAGTACTTC. The encoded protein is CASSSNYEQYF.

The rearrangement joins TRBV10-2 to TRBJ2-5; 12 nucleotides align to TRBD2. Germline V gene lookup returns CDR1 WSHSY and CDR2 SAAADI. The CDR3 has 16 residues. V shed 3 bases and J 2 bases; nucleotides not matched to a gene: 4. The chain's CDR3 is CASSDLGTSGQETQYF. The CDR3 DNA sequence: TGCGCCAGCAGTGATTTGGGGACTAGCGGGCAAGAGACCCAGTACTTC.

The chain is built from TRBV5-4 and TRBJ1-2, with a weak D call TRBD1 (5 bases). CDR1 is SGHNT, CDR2 YYREEE, per germline (reference sequence). The CDR3 has 14 residues. V was clipped by 4 bases and J by 4 bases, with 14 bases between them. The CDR3 region is CASSPGGQGYGYTF. Here the CDR3 DNA reads TGTGCCAGCAGCCCCGGGGGTCAGGGCTATGGCTACACCTTC.

The chain recombines TRBV30 with TRBJ2-7, with 8 nucleotides matching TRBD1. V was clipped by 4 bases and J by 2 bases; unmatched bases: 10. The length of the CDR3 is 15 residues. CDR1 GTSNPN and CDR2 SVGIG come from the germline V gene (reference sequence). The CDR3 here is CAWTRGQGATYEQYF. CDR3 coding DNA: TGTGCCTGGACTCGGGGGCAGGGGGCTACCTACGAGCAGTACTTC.

This clone has only one observation. This chain uses TRBV30 with TRBJ1-2, with D maybe TRBD1 (6 bases). CDR1 GTSNPN and CDR2 SVGIG come from the germline V gene (reference sequence). This CDR3 is built from 14 residues. The germline V and J ends were trimmed by 5 bases and 3 bases, with 16 bases remaining between them. CDR3 bases: TGTGCCTGGCCCATAGACAGGAGGGACTATGGCTACACCTTC. Amino acid sequence: CAWPIDRRDYGYTF.

This clone was seen only once. The V gene is TRBV6-5, the J gene TRBJ2-2, with 7 bases identical to TRBD1. From germline, CDR1 is MNHEY and CDR2 SVGAGI. This CDR3 region has 14 residues. Losses at the gene ends were 6 bases for V and 9 bases for J; bases not matched to a gene: 10. CDR3 in DNA: TGTGCCAGCAGGGAGGACAGGACGCCGTGGGAGCTGTTTTTT. Its translation is CASREDRTPWELFF.

This chain links TRBV19 with TRBJ1-2, with unresolved D. The CDR3 consists of 14 residues. In germline, CDR1 is LNHDA, CDR2 SQIVND (reference sequence). The V end was cut by 3 bases, the J end by 5 bases, with 13 bases between. The CDR3 protein is CASSILNPEYGYTF. The CDR3 DNA follows: TGTGCCAGTAGTATCCTTAACCCCGAATATGGCTACACCTTC.

The J gene is TRBJ2-3, the V gene TRBV6-5; D unclear. Trimming pared 5 bases from V and 4 bases from J, leaving 7 bases between. The CDR3 length is 12 residues. The germline gives CDR1 MNHEY, CDR2 SVGAGI. CDR3 sequence reads: CASSPVPDTQYF. As DNA, the CDR3 is TGTGCCAGCAGTCCGGTGCCAGATACGCAGTATTTT.

Concerning this clone: The junction differs from germline at one of its ends, possibly a read error. This chain joins TRBV20-1 and TRBJ1-4; 8 nucleotides agree with TRBD1. This CDR3 spans 10 amino acids. Germline CDR1 is DFQATT and CDR2 is SNEGSKA (reference sequence). The CDR3 spells CSASPGQEVF. CDR3 DNA sequence: TGCAGTGCTTCACCGGGACAGGAAGTTTTT.

The chain links TRBV5-1 to TRBJ2-3; a possible D gene is TRBD2 (7 bases). Trimming stripped 5 bases from V and 5 bases from J, with 18 bases between. CDR3 size: 15 residues. Germline CDR1 is SGHRS and CDR2 is YFSETQ. The CDR3 nucleotides read TGCGCCAGCAGGAGGGGGGGCCCCCCCGGAGATACGCAGTATTTT. Translated: CASRRGGPPGDTQYF.

In nucleotides, the CDR3 is TGTGCCAGCAGTGAAGCGGGGGAGGGCAAAAACATTCAGTACTTC. It is translated as CASSEAGEGKNIQYF. V and J are TRBV6-4 and TRBJ2-4, with 8 positions matching TRBD2. Germline CDR1 MRHNA, CDR2 SNTAGT. There are 15 residues in the CDR3. V gave up 3 bases and J gave up 3 bases; unmatched junction bases: 4.

The chain has TRBV14 and TRBJ2-1; 9 bases are shared with TRBD2. CDR1 is SGHDN, CDR2 FVKESK, per germline. This CDR3 region has 15 residues. V was pared by 6 bases and J by 2 bases, with 5 bases of the junction left unmatched. For the CDR3, the DNA is TGTGCCAGCAGAGGCGGGGGGGCCCCCTACAATGAGCAGTTCTTC. The encoded protein is CASRGGGAPYNEQFF.

V is TRBV12-5 and J is TRBJ2-7, with 9 bases aligning to TRBD2. V lost 0 bases, J lost 2 bases, and 8 bases stayed unmatched. Germline V gene lookup returns CDR1 LGHNT and CDR2 FRNRAP. The CDR3 covers 17 residues. In nucleotides, the CDR3 is TGTGCTAGTGGTTTGGTATTAGCGGGGGCCCCGACCTACGAGCAGTACTTC. This translates into CASGLVLAGAPTYEQYF.

The chain couples TRBV2 to TRBJ2-4, with 7 bases fitting TRBD2. The CDR3 length is 17 residues. Germline V gene lookup returns CDR1 SNHLY and CDR2 FYNNEI. With V trimmed by 7 bases and J by 0 bases, 12 bases remained unmatched. This chain's CDR3 is CASTGTTVGVAKNIQYF. CDR3 coding DNA: TGTGCCAGCACCGGGACTACGGTGGGGGTAGCCAAAAACATTCAGTACTTC.

J is TRBJ2-5 and V is TRBV2, with TRBD2 matching over 9 bases. The ends lost 3 bases at V and 0 bases at J; junction bases unmatched: 5. The germline gives CDR1 SNHLY, CDR2 FYNNEI. This CDR3 spans 16 amino acids. CDR3 nucleotides: TGTGCCAGCAGTGACGAGCTAGCGGGGTACCAAGAGACCCAGTACTTC. As protein: CASSDELAGYQETQYF.

This chain connects TRBV6-1 to TRBJ2-3; the D is unclear. The CDR3 has 13 amino acids. Looked up from germline, CDR1 is MNHNS and CDR2 is SASEGT. Between the trimmed V and J ends, which lost 5 bases and 6 bases, there was a span of 12 bases. The CDR3 region is CASSQPPVDTQYF. The CDR3 DNA reads TGTGCCAGCAGTCAGCCCCCGGTGGATACGCAGTATTTT.

This clone was seen a single time. The V and J genes are TRBV30 and TRBJ1-2, with TRBD1 as a possible D gene (6 bases). Trimming removed 0 bases from V and 7 bases from J, with 12 bases in between. The V gene's germline CDR1 is GTSNPN and CDR2 SVGIG (reference sequence). The CDR3 runs 13 residues. For the CDR3, the DNA is TGTGCCTGGAGTGTAGGGGGGGCGGGTGGCTACACCTTC. Amino acid sequence: CAWSVGGAGGYTF.

The chain employs TRBV5-8 and TRBJ1-6; 8 positions match TRBD1. V lost 0 bases, J lost 10 bases, and 6 bases stayed unmatched. The CDR3 is 15 residues long. CDR1 SGHTS and CDR2 YDEGEE come from the germline V gene. Here the CDR3 DNA reads TGTGCCAGCAGCTTGGGTGGACAGGGACAATCACCCCTCCACTTT. This translates into CASSLGGQGQSPLHF.